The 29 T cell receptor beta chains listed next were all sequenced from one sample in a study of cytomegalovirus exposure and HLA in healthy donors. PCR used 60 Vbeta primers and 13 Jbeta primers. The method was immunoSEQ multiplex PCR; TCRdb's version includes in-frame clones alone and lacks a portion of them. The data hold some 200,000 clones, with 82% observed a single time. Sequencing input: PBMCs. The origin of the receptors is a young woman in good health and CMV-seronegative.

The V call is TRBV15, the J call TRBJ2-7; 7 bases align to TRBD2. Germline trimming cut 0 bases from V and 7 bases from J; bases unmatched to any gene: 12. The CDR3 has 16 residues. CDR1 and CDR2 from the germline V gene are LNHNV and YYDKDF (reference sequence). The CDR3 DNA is TGTGCCACCAGCAGAGAAGTGGGGACTATTCTGGTTGAGCAGTACTTC. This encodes CATSREVGTILVEQYF.

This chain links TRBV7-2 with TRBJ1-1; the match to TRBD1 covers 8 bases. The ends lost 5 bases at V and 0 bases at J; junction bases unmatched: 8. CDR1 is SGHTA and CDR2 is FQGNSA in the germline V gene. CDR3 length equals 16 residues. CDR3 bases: TGTGCCAGCAGCGCTGGGACAGGTCTCATGAACACTGAAGCTTTCTTT. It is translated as CASSAGTGLMNTEAFF. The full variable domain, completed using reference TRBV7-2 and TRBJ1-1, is GAGVSQSPSNKVTEKGKDVELRCDPISGHTALYWYRQSLGQGLEFLIYFQGNSAPDKSGLPSDRFSAERTGGSVSTLTIQRTQQEDSAVYLCASSAGTGLMNTEAFFGQGTRLTVV.

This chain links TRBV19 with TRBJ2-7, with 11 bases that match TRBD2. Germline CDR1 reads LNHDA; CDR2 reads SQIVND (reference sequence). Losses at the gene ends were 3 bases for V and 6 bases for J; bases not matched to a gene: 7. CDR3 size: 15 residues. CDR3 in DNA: TGTGCCAGTAGTATCCAAGGACTAGCGGGCCGCGAGCAGTACTTC. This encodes CASSIQGLAGREQYF. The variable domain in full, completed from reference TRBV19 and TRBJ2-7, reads DGGITQSPKYLFRKEGQNVTLSCEQNLNHDAMYWYRQDPGQGLRLIYYSQIVNDFQKGDIAEGYSVSREKKESFPLTVTSAQKNPTAFYLCASSIQGLAGREQYFGPGTRLTVT.

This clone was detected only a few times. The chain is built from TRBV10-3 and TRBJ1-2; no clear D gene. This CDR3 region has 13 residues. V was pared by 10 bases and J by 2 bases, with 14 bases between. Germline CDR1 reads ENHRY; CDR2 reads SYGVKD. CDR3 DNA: TGTGCCACTAGGGCGGAGGCGAACTATGGCTACACCTTC. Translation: CATRAEANYGYTF.

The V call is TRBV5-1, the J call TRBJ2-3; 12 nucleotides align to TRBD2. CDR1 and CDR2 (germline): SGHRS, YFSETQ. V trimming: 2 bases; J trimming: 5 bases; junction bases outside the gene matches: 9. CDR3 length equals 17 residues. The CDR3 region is CASSFGLAGGPGDTQYF. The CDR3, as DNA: TGCGCCAGCAGCTTTGGGCTAGCGGGAGGGCCCGGAGATACGCAGTATTTT.

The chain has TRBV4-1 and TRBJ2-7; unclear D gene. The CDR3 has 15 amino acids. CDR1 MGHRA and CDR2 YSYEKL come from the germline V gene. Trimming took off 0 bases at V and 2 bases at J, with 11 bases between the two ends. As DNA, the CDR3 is TGCGCCAGCAGCCAAGACCGGCAGGCCCCCTACGAGCAGTACTTC. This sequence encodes CASSQDRQAPYEQYF.

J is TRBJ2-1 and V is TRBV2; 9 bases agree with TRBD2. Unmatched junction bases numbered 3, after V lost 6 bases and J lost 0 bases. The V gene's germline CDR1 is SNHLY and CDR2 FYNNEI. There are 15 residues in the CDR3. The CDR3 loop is CASRLAGSSYNEQFF. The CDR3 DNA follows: TGTGCCAGCAGGCTAGCGGGGAGCTCCTACAATGAGCAGTTCTTC.

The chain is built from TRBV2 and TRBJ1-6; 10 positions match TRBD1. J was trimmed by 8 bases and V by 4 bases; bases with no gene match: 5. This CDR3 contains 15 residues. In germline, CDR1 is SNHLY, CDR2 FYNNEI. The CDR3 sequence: CASSVTGTGDSPLHF. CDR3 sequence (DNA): TGTGCCAGCAGTGTCACCGGGACAGGGGATTCACCCCTCCACTTT.

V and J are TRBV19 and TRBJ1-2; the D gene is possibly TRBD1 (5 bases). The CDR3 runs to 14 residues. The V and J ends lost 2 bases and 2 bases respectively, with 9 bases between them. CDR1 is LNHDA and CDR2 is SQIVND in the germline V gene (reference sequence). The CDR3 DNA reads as TGTGCCAGTAGTATATTTGGGGGGAACTATGGCTACACCTTC. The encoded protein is CASSIFGGNYGYTF.

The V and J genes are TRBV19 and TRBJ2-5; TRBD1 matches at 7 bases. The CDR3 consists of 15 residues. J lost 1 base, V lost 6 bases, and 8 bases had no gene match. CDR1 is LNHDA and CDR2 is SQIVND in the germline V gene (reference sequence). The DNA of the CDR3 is TGTGCCAGTAGCGACAGAAGGGACAGCCAAGAGACCCAGTACTTC. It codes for CASSDRRDSQETQYF.

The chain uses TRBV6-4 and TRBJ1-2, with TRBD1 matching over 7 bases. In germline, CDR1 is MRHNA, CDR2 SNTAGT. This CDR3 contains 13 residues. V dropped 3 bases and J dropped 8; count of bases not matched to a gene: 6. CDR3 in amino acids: CASSEQGSGGYTF. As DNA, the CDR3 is TGTGCCAGCAGTGAACAGGGGAGCGGAGGCTACACCTTC.

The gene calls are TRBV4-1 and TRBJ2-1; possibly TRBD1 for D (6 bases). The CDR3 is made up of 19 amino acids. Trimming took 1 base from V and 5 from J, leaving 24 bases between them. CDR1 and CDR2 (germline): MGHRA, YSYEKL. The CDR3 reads CASSQGPDSLYLTNNEQFF. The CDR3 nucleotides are TGCGCCAGCAGCCAAGGGCCGGACAGCCTCTACCTAACGAACAATGAGCAGTTCTTC.

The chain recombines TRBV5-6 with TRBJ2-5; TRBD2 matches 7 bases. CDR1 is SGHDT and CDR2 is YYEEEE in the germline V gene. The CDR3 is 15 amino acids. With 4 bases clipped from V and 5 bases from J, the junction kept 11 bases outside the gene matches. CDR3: CASSPWTSTEETQYF. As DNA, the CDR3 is TGTGCCAGCAGCCCCTGGACTAGTACCGAGGAGACCCAGTACTTC.

The CDR3 sequence is CASSFRTGGETQYF. CDR3 nucleotides: TGTGCCAGCAGCTTCAGGACAGGGGGAGAGACCCAGTACTTC. The rearrangement joins TRBV7-9 to TRBJ2-5; 10 bases agree with TRBD1. The germline V gene has CDR1 SEHNR and CDR2 FQNEAQ (reference sequence). CDR3 size: 14 residues. With 3 bases clipped from V and 4 bases from J, the junction kept 2 bases outside the gene matches.

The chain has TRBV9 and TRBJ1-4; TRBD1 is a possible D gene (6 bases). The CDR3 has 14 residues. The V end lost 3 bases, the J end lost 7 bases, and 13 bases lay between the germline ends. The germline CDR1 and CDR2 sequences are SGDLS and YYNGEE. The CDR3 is CASSGGHGSEKLFF. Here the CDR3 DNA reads TGTGCCAGCAGCGGGGGACATGGAAGTGAAAAACTGTTTTTT.

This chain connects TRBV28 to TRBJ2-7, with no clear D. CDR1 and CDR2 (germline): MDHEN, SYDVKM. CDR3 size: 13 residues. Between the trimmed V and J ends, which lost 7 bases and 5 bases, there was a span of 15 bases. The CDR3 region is CASKRSYQNEQYF. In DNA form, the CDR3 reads TGTGCCAGCAAAAGGAGTTATCAAAACGAGCAGTACTTC.

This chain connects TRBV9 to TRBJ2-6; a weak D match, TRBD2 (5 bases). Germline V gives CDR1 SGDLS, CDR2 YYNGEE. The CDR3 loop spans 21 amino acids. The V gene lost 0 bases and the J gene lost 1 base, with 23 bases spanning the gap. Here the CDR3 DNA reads TGTGCCAGCAGCGTAGTGATTGGGGAGCCAGGTTTAGCGTCTGGGGCCAACGTCCTGACTTTC. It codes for CASSVVIGEPGLASGANVLTF.

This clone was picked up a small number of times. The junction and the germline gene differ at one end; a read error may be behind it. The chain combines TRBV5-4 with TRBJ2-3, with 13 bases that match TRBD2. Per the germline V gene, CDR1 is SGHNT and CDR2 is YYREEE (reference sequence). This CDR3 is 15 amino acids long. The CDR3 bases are TGTGCCAGCAGATTGGGACTAGCGGGGCCAGATACGCAGTATTTT. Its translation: CASRLGLAGPDTQYF.

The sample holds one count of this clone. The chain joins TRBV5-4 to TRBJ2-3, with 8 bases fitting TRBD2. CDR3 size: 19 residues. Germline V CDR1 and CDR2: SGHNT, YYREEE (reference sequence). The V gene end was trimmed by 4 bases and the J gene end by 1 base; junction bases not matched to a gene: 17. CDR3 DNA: TGTGCCAGCAGCCCGGGGGGGGCAGGGGCGCATCCCGGCACAGATACGCAGTATTTT. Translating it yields CASSPGGAGAHPGTDTQYF.

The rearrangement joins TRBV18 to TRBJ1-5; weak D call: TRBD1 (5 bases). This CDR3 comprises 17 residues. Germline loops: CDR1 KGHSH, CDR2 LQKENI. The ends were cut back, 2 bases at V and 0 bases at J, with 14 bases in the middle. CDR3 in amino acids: CASSPAGLIRSNQPQHF. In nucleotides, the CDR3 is TGTGCCAGCTCACCAGCAGGGCTGATACGTAGCAATCAGCCCCAGCATTTT.

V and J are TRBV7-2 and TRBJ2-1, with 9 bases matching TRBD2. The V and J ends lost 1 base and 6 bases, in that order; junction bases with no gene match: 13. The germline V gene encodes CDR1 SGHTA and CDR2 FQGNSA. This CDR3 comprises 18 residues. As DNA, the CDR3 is TGTGCCAGCAGCTTAGAGGGGGTCAGCGGGAGGTTCCGCAATGAGCAGTTCTTC. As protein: CASSLEGVSGRFRNEQFF.

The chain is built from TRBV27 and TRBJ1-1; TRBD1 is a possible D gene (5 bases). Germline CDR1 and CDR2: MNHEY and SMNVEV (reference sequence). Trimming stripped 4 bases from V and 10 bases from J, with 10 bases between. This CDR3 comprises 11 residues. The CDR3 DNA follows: TGTGCCAGCAGTTGGGACGGGAGAGCTTTCTTT. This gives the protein CASSWDGRAFF.

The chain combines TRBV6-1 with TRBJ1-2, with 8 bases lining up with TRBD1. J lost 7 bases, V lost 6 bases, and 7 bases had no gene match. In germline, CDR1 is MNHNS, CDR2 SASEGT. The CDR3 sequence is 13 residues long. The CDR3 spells CASRTRTGLGYTF. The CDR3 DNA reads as TGTGCCAGCAGAACTCGGACAGGGCTTGGCTACACCTTC.

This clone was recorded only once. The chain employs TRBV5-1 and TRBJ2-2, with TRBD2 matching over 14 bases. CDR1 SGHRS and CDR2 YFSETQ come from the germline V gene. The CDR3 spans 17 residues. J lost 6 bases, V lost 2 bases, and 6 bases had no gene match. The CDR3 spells CASSFGTSGRISGELFF. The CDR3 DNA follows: TGCGCCAGCAGCTTTGGGACTAGCGGGAGAATTTCCGGGGAGCTGTTTTTT.

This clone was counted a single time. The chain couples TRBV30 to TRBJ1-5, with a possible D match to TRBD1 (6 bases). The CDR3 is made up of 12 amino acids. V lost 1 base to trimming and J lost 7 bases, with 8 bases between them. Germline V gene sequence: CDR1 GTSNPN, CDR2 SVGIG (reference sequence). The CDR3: CAWSAGEQPQHF. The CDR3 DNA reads TGTGCCTGGAGTGCAGGGGAACAGCCCCAGCATTTT.

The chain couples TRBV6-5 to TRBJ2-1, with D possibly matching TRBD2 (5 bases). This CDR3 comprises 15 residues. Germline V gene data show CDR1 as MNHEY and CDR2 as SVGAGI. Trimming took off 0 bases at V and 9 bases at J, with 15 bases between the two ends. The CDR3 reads CASSYSLSSRGEQFF. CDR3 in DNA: TGTGCCAGCAGTTACTCCTTATCCTCCCGGGGTGAGCAGTTCTTC.

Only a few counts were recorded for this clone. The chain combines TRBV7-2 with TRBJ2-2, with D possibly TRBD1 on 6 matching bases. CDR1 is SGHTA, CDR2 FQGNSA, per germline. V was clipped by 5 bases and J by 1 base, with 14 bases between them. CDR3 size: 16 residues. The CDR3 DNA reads TGTGCCAGCAGCCCCCAGGGGCCAGGGAACACCGGGGAGCTGTTTTTT. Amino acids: CASSPQGPGNTGELFF.

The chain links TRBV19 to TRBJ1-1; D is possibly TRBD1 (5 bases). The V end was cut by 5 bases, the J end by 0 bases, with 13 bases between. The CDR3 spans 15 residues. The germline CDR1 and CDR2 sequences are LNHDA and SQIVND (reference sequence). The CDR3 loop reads CASSSLGQMNTEAFF. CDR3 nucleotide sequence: TGTGCCAGTAGTTCTCTGGGGCAGATGAACACTGAAGCTTTCTTT.

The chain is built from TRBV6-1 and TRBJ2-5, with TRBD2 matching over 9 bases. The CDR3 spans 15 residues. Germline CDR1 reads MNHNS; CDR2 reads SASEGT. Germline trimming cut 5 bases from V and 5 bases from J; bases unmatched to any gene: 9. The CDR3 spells CASSRTSERRETQYF. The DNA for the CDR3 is TGTGCCAGCAGTAGGACTAGCGAGAGGCGGGAGACCCAGTACTTC.